This T cell receptor (beta chain) was recovered during a study of metastatic and nonmetastatic thyroid tumors. The wider study: The study looked at repertoires side by side in blood and in tumor or nodule tissue from malignant and benign thyroid patients. Broader study findings: Versus benign nodules, malignant thyroid tumors reportedly had significantly higher TCR beta diversity, in blood and tumor.

Looked up from germline, CDR1 is MNHEY and CDR2 is SVGAGI. The CDR3 length is 15 residues. V lost 0 bases and J lost 5, with 10 bases in between. Authors' processing steps: A papillary thyroid cancer distant-metastasis classifier was built from CDR3 differences across clinicopathological groups. With MiXCR, TCRdb reprocessed the PCR reads. These V and J calls derive from TCRdb rather than the authors' analysis. This sample yields tens of thousands of clones, of which under 30% are seen a single time; over 3% belongs to the top ten. All patients were treatment-naive before thyroid surgery. This clone has a handful of counts. As yet, its antigen is unknown.

This chain links TRBV6-5 with TRBJ1-4; possible D gene TRBD1, 5 bases. This TCR was recovered from a male donor with papillary thyroid cancer or a benign thyroid nodule (not recorded which). Some clones in this sample may be carry-over from other donors' samples. The sequencing sample was made of blood. The CDR3 DNA follows: TGTGCCAGCAGTTACTCGACACAGGCGAATGAAAAACTGTTTTTT. Residues: CASSYSTQANEKLFF.